This passage covers 24 T cell receptor beta chains from one sample sequenced in a study of post-analysis software for immune sequencing data. Points from the study as a whole: Five or six TRBV segments were more frequent in patients than controls; TRBV5-6, TRBV5-1 and TRBV20-1 belonged to this group.

Incorporated into the TCR beta cDNA libraries were unique molecular identifiers, which served to reduce PCR and sequencing biases. TCRdb used MiXCR to reprocess the PCR reads, holding one entry per CDR3 protein. Of hundreds of thousands of distinct CDR3 sequences listed, around 44% were seen once; the top ten hold 1.7%. Antigen specificity for these receptors is unknown. Sequencing was done on a sample of blood. The receptors derive from a girl aged 5 to 17 with multiple sclerosis.

The chain recombines TRBV20-1 with TRBJ1-2, with a tentative D call TRBD1 (6 bases). The ends were cut back, 4 bases at V and 2 bases at J, with 11 bases in the middle. Per the germline V gene, CDR1 is DFQATT and CDR2 is SNEGSKA (reference sequence). The CDR3 spans 13 residues. CDR3 bases: TGCAGTGCTACCGACAGGACGAACTATGGCTACACCTTC. Protein sequence: CSATDRTNYGYTF.

J is TRBJ1-2 and V is TRBV10-3; D remains unclear. Trimming removed 0 bases at V and 8 bases at J, with 10 bases between. In germline, CDR1 is ENHRY, CDR2 SYGVKD. The CDR3 extends over 13 amino acids. CDR3 residues: CAISESSGEGYTF. The CDR3 region has the DNA TGTGCCATCAGTGAGTCGAGTGGGGAAGGCTACACCTTC.

V usage is TRBV20-1 and J usage is TRBJ2-3; 12 nucleotides align to TRBD2. Germline CDR1 DFQATT, CDR2 SNEGSKA (reference sequence). The ends lost 6 bases at V and 8 bases at J; junction bases unmatched: 6. The CDR3 length is 13 residues. In nucleotides, the CDR3 is TGCAGTGCCCGGACTAGCGGGGCGAGTACGCAGTATTTT. Protein product: CSARTSGASTQYF.

The J gene is TRBJ1-1, the V gene TRBV27, with 9 bases matching TRBD1. The CDR3 covers 15 residues. Losses at the gene ends were 5 bases for V and 5 bases for J; bases not matched to a gene: 9. From germline, CDR1 is MNHEY and CDR2 SMNVEV (reference sequence). The CDR3 sequence is CASSRPGQGWTEAFF. CDR3 nucleotides: TGTGCCAGCAGTCGACCGGGACAGGGATGGACTGAAGCTTTCTTT.

The V call is TRBV12-3 or TRBV12-4, the J call TRBJ2-5; 8 positions match TRBD2. CDR3 length: 15 amino acids. With 5 bases clipped from V and 4 bases from J, the junction kept 9 bases outside the gene matches. The CDR3 nucleotides are TGTGCCAGCAGTCCCTCGTGGCTAGCGGGAGAGACCCAGTACTTC. Translation gives CASSPSWLAGETQYF.

V gene TRBV3-1 combines with J gene TRBJ1-2, with 9 bases lining up with TRBD1. V lost 1 base, J lost 8 bases, and 8 bases stayed unmatched. The CDR3 runs 15 residues. The germline V gene encodes CDR1 LGHDT and CDR2 YNNKEL (reference sequence). This CDR3 is CASSQGFGTGRGYTF. Written as DNA, the CDR3 is TGTGCCAGCAGCCAAGGGTTCGGGACAGGGCGAGGCTACACCTTC.

This clonotype was seen only once. This chain joins TRBV5-1 and TRBJ2-6; weak D call: TRBD1 (6 bases). The germline CDR1 and CDR2 sequences are SGHRS and YFSETQ. The CDR3 runs to 17 residues. V gave up 0 bases and J gave up 0 bases, with 10 bases separating them. CDR3 protein: CASSLVTGLSGANVLTF. The CDR3, as DNA: TGCGCCAGCAGCTTGGTGACAGGCCTCTCTGGGGCCAACGTCCTGACTTTC.

This clonotype was seen a handful of times. The chain uses TRBV12-3 or TRBV12-4 and TRBJ2-3; TRBD2 agrees at 12 bases. The CDR3 contains 14 residues. V was pared by 6 bases and J by 5 bases, with 3 bases of the junction left unmatched. CDR3 bases: TGTGCCAGCAGACAGGGACTAGCGGGAGATACGCAGTATTTT. Protein sequence: CASRQGLAGDTQYF.

The chain employs TRBV20-1 and TRBJ2-4, with 8 bases aligning to TRBD2. Trimming removed 6 bases from V and 6 bases from J; junction bases left unmatched: 10. Germline CDR1 is DFQATT and CDR2 is SNEGSKA (reference sequence). The CDR3 totals 14 residues. CDR3 bases: TGCAGTGCACGTCCCGGGACTAGAGGAAACATTCAGTACTTC. Translated: CSARPGTRGNIQYF.

CDR3 nucleotides: TGCGCCAGCAGCTTGGCCCGGGGAGAGACAGATACGCAGTATTTT. Translated, it gives CASSLARGETDTQYF. This chain joins TRBV5-1 and TRBJ2-3, with a possible D match to TRBD2 (5 bases). The V and J ends lost 0 bases and 3 bases respectively, with 11 bases between them. Germline assignment: CDR1 SGHRS and CDR2 YFSETQ. The CDR3 is 15 amino acids.

In its sample, this clonotype was seen many times. The rearrangement uses TRBV6-4 and TRBJ2-6, with D uncertain. Trimming left V 3 bases short and J 2 bases short, with 5 bases between. CDR1 and CDR2 (germline): MRHNA, SNTAGT. This CDR3 has 14 residues. The CDR3, as DNA: TGTGCCAGCAGTGAATTTCCTGGGGCCAACGTCCTGACTTTC. Translating gives CASSEFPGANVLTF.

There are a few counts of this clonotype. The chain couples TRBV12-3 or TRBV12-4 to TRBJ2-1; the match to TRBD2 covers 12 bases. Losses at the gene ends were 6 bases for V and 7 bases for J; bases not matched to a gene: 4. The CDR3 loop spans 14 amino acids. The CDR3 spells CASRLAGGDNEQFF. The CDR3 nucleotides are TGTGCCAGCAGGCTAGCGGGAGGGGATAATGAGCAGTTCTTC.

This clonotype was recorded at least ten times. V and J are TRBV3-1 and TRBJ1-2; D uncertain. Trimming left V 1 base short and J 2 bases short, with 5 bases between. From germline, CDR1 is LGHDT and CDR2 YNNKEL (reference sequence). The length of the CDR3 is 13 residues. This CDR3 is CASSQGPNYGYTF. The CDR3 region has the DNA TGTGCCAGCAGCCAAGGACCCAACTATGGCTACACCTTC. The full variable domain, in which reference TRBV3-1 and TRBJ1-2 provide the parts outside the CDR3, is DTAVSQTPKYLVTQMGNDKSIKCEQNLGHDTMYWYKQDSKKFLKIMFSYNNKELIINETVPNRFSPKSPDKAHLNLHINSLELGDSAVYFCASSQGPNYGYTFGSGTRLTVV.

This clonotype was detected many times. V and J are TRBV4-1 and TRBJ2-1, with D uncertain. This CDR3 is built from 16 residues. Germline loops: CDR1 MGHRA, CDR2 YSYEKL. V was clipped by 1 base and J by 2 bases, with 12 bases between them. CDR3 bases: TGCGCCAGCAGCCAAGTCAACATGGTGGCCTACAATGAGCAGTTCTTC. It translates to CASSQVNMVAYNEQFF.

This clonotype was recorded a few times. The chain recombines TRBV11-2 with TRBJ2-3; possible D gene TRBD2, 5 bases. Germline V gives CDR1 SGHAT, CDR2 FQNNGV. The length of the CDR3 is 16 residues. Trimming took 5 bases from V and 3 from J, leaving 18 bases between them. CDR3 sequence: CASSADWPTSTDTQYF. The CDR3 nucleotides read TGTGCCAGCAGCGCGGACTGGCCAACCTCAACAGATACGCAGTATTTT. The variable domain in full, completed from reference TRBV11-2 and TRBJ2-3, reads EAGVAQSPRYKIIEKRQSVAFWCNPISGHATLYWYQQILGQGPKLLIQFQNNGVVDDSQLPKDRFSAERLKGVDSTLKIQPAKLEDSAVYLCASSADWPTSTDTQYFGPGTRLTVL.

The chain has TRBV6-5 and TRBJ1-1; perhaps TRBD1 as D (5 bases). With 0 bases removed from V and 1 base from J, the gap between germline ends came to 9 bases. Germline V gene data show CDR1 as MNHEY and CDR2 as SVGAGI. The CDR3 is made up of 15 amino acids. CDR3 DNA sequence: TGTGCCAGCAGTTACTCGGGGGGGTGGAACACTGAAGCTTTCTTT. Its translation is CASSYSGGWNTEAFF.

CDR3 sequence reads: CASRGTPSTDQYF. DNA of the CDR3: TGTGCCAGCAGGGGGACTCCATCTACGGATCAGTACTTC. V and J are TRBV12-3 or TRBV12-4 and TRBJ2-7, with D maybe TRBD2 (6 bases). This CDR3 has 13 amino acids. Trimming shortened V by 6 bases and J by 10 bases, and 19 bases separated the two germline ends.

The chain joins TRBV12-3 or TRBV12-4 to TRBJ2-1, with unresolved D. Gene TRBJ2-7 matches the end of the DNA better, so the J call may be wrong. The CDR3 is 13 residues long. This chain's CDR3 is CASSPHGYNEQYF. CDR3 DNA sequence: TGTGCCAGCAGCCCCCACGGGTACAATGAGCAGTACTTC.

This rearrangement joins TRBV7-2 to TRBJ2-1; D is ambiguous. The J call may be faulty, since TRBJ2-7 better matches the DNA end. This CDR3 region has 15 residues. CDR1 and CDR2 from the germline V gene are SGHTA and FQGNSA. The CDR3 nucleotides are TGTGCCAGCAGCTCGGACCCCGTCCCTACGCGGGAGCAGTACTTC. Translation: CASSSDPVPTREQYF.

Comment on this clonotype: One end of the junction varies from germline; a read error may be responsible. The V and J genes are TRBV5-1 and TRBJ2-3; D is perhaps TRBD1 or TRBD2 (5 bases each). The CDR3 sequence is 13 residues long. Germline assignment: CDR1 SGHRS and CDR2 YFSETQ. CDR3 DNA sequence: TGCGCCAGCAGGTTGGGGGAAACAGATACGCAGTATTTT. Translation: CASRLGETDTQYF.

The chain carries TRBV7-2 and TRBJ2-1; 9 nucleotides line up with TRBD2. There are 15 residues in the CDR3. After removal of 7 bases from V and 10 bases from J, the junction contained 14 bases not matched to a gene. Per germline, CDR1 SGHTA and CDR2 FQGNSA. CDR3 region: CASTRSAGGAEEQFF. In nucleotides, the CDR3 is TGTGCCAGCACCCGGAGTGCGGGAGGGGCTGAGGAGCAGTTCTTC.

This clonotype was found once. One junction end does not reproduce the germline sequence, and a read error may be involved. The V and J genes are TRBV5-1 and TRBJ2-7; unclear D gene. From germline, CDR1 is SGHRS and CDR2 YFSETQ. The CDR3 sequence is 15 residues long. CDR3 nucleotides: TGCGCCAGCAGCTCTGACACCCAGCCGAGCTACGGGCAGTACTTC. It specifies CASSSDTQPSYGQYF.

This clonotype was observed a few times. The chain couples TRBV7-9 to TRBJ2-7; maybe TRBD1 (5 bases). V lost 2 bases to trimming and J lost 2 bases, with 10 bases between them. CDR3 length: 14 residues. Per the germline V gene, CDR1 is SEHNR and CDR2 is FQNEAQ (reference sequence). CDR3 bases: TGTGCCAGCAGCTTATCAGAGACAGCCTACGAGCAGTACTTC. Translated: CASSLSETAYEQYF. The variable domain in full, completed from reference TRBV7-9 and TRBJ2-7, reads DTGVSQNPRHKITKRGQNVTFRCDPISEHNRLYWYRQTLGQGPEFLTYFQNEAQLEKSRLLSDRFSAERPKGSFSTLEIQRTEQGDSAMYLCASSLSETAYEQYFGPGTRLTVT.

Turning to this clonotype: The junction and the germline gene differ at one end; a read error may be behind it. This chain links TRBV5-1 with TRBJ2-1, with TRBD2 matching 9 bases. There are 15 residues in the CDR3. CDR1 and CDR2 (germline): SGHRS, YFSETQ. CDR3 in amino acids: CASSLIAGAYNEQFF. CDR3 DNA sequence: TGCGCTAGCAGCTTAATAGCGGGGGCATACAATGAGCAGTTCTTC.